The present T cell receptor beta chain was sequenced within a study of cytomegalovirus exposure and HLA in healthy donors. Broader study findings: The authors excluded some V segments, including TRBV6-2 and TRBV6-3, as indistinguishable. It was reportedly the case that the classifier diagnosed cytomegalovirus status with high specificity and sensitivity.

A remark on this clone: Its cognate antigen is unknown.

The PCR ran on 60 Vbeta and 13 Jbeta primers. Profiled with immunoSEQ multiplex PCR; TCRdb holds only in-frame clones, not every one. Here the sample spans 90,000 to 120,000 clones, 82% being singletons. In nominal health when sampled, donors likely had unrecorded immune exposures nonetheless. The length of the CDR3 is 18 residues. The clonotype was recovered from a man aged 30-40 years in good health and CMV-seropositive. The gene calls are TRBV21-1 and TRBJ2-3; TRBD2 is the table's D call, not checked against the DNA. TRBV21-1 has pseudogene status. The sequenced sample consisted of PBMCs. CDR3 protein: CASSKGTSGGVSTDTQYF. The CDR3 bases are TGTGCCAGCAGCAAAGGGACTAGCGGGGGGGTTAGCACAGATACGCAGTATTTT.